This T cell receptor beta chain was identified during a study of cytomegalovirus exposure and HLA in healthy donors (dated by TCRdb to 2016 to 2017). Study-wide context: According to an earlier analysis of a few hundred of the donors, 150 million to 200 million T cells yielded some 110 million unique TCR beta sequences and approximately 300 Gb of sequence data. In an earlier analysis of more than 550 of the donors, high-throughput TCR beta sequencing was used to judge whether each TCR beta V gene segment behaved as functional or pseudogenic. The study used immunosequencing to profile the T cell repertoires of some 600 subjects and linked those repertoires to cytomegalovirus serostatus. Rather than drawing on any new phenotypic data, the later analysis identified candidate immune exposures from TCR beta sequences and the way those sequences occurred across donors. Roughly 5 DR-DQ haplotypes were handled as single units for association and clustering, since linkage in the cohort was strong. The aim of the study was to test whether cataloging public T cell receptors could identify signatures of past pathogen exposure. HLA typing included class I and class II loci at four-digit resolution. Typing coverage differed by locus: A, B, C, DRB1 and DQB1 were typed in roughly 620-630 donors, DQA1 in roughly 500, DPA1 in 600 to 610, and DPB1 in around 440. Around 330 gigabases of sequencing data and around 80 million unique TCR sequences made up an early release that covered approximately 700 HLA-typed donors. A later analysis re-examined previously published TCR beta repertoires from more than 550 donors and added high-resolution HLA genotyping to investigate patterns of TCR occurrence. Among about 360 genotyped donors of the cohort, an average of about 240,000 unique TCR beta nucleotide sequences were sequenced per donor, about a sixth of them non-productive. Among the roughly 400 genotyped donors, around 81% belonged to the genetic ancestry cluster associated with self-reported Caucasian donors. A later genetic analysis took genome-wide SNP genotypes for about 55% of the 666 donors and used that subset as a discovery cohort. Every repertoire in the discovery cohort had been generated on one and the same sequencing platform. In addition to the first cohort of 666 subjects, a separate validation cohort of approximately 130 different subjects was used. The study combined high-throughput TCR immunosequencing, statistical association of individual TCRs with disease status, and machine learning to predict cytomegalovirus infection status. Donor age, sex, ethnicity and CMV serostatus were collected together with the repertoire data.

Results and caveats for the whole study, not just this receptor: A further reported finding was that TCR beta sequences accurately predicted the HLA-A and HLA-B alleles for most subjects in the first cohort. Several of the top co-occurrence clusters appeared to be linked to parvovirus B19, influenza, CMV and Epstein-Barr virus, according to a later analysis. A later analysis found that TCR association rates varied across HLA loci, with DRB1 alleles showing the most associated TCRs and HLA-C alleles the fewest. The classifier was reported to diagnose cytomegalovirus status with high specificity and sensitivity in both the original and validation cohorts. In an earlier analysis of approximately 590 of the donors, most TCR beta V segments were observed in productive rearrangements about 87% or about 30% of the time, broadly matching IMGT annotations. It was suggested by the authors that the approach could potentially be generalized to other disease states and immunological phenotypes. In a later genetic analysis, a missense DCLRE1C variant was associated with V-gene and J-gene trimming of TCR beta chains, and the association was replicated in an independent cohort. When HLA alleles, especially DR and DQ, strongly co-occurred, TCR associations were difficult to assign to individual alleles. A later analysis found that HLA-associated TCR beta chains were more clonally expanded and had lower generation probabilities than equally common non-associated chains. In vitro tests confirmed that a few of the cytomegalovirus-associated TCR beta chains recognize cytomegalovirus antigens. Compared with the approximately 670-donor mean, donors in an Asian-associated ancestry cluster had fewer N-insertions in productive TCRs, according to a later genetic analysis. Specific HLA alleles were associated with about 17,000 TCR beta sequences at a false discovery rate of 0.05 in a later analysis. In this cohort, only TCR beta chains were sequenced, and detectable features were limited by the absence of alpha or paired-chain data. For the cohort, immune exposure information was limited to CMV serostatus. Correlated functional status among segregating V segments might be attributable to linkage disequilibrium, but an unknown experimental factor could not be ruled out. Across donors, most TCR sequences were observed very rarely, whereas some public TCRs were present in many individuals. A cluster of highly shared sequence variants was judged likely to be a technical artifact of the sequencing pipeline. The study gave a list of over 150 TCR beta chains associated with cytomegalovirus. A later analysis found that most CMV-associated TCR beta chains appeared HLA-restricted, with HLA associations seemingly driven largely by CMV exposure. Sequencing depth was assumed to be roughly uniform across donors in the presence/absence analyses, though that assumption may not hold. The 87-base-pair reads could not distinguish some IMGT-functional V segments, including TRBV6-2 and TRBV6-3, so those segments were excluded. Because HLA typing was missing for some donors at each locus, association tests included only the typed subset. Because counts were too low, roughly 18 rarely observed V segments, including chromosome 9 orphons, were left out of the earlier analysis of about 500 of the donors.

Library creation used the immunoSEQ multiplex PCR assay. For the multiplex PCR, a mixture combining 60 forward primers for TCR Vbeta segments and 13 reverse primers for TCR Jbeta segments was used. The CDR3 region of rearranged TCR beta genes was amplified from genomic DNA with a multiplex PCR assay. Amplified TCR beta libraries were sequenced as 87-base-pair reads on the Illumina HiSeq System. Per the original workflow: A later analysis tallied roughly 76 million unique TCR beta chains across the 700 or so repertoires, and some 10 million of those chains were shared by two or more donors. To remove PCR and sequencing errors, raw reads were error-corrected and collapsed into unique sequences using a nearest-neighbor algorithm that merged closely related sequences. Alignment of CDR3 sequences to IMGT reference sequences was used to assign V, D and J gene segments. Each retained sequence needed at least a six-nucleotide match to both a V gene segment and a J gene segment. Rearrangements were classified as productive when the CDR3 lacked stop codons and remained in frame with V and J, and all other rearrangements were classified as non-productive. Following IMGT convention, CDR3 was defined as the stretch from the second conserved V-encoded cysteine up to the conserved J-encoded phenylalanine. In an earlier analysis of 500 to 650 of the donors, sequences lacking an unambiguous match to a single V gene segment were excluded. An earlier analysis of 450 to 650 of the donors called V segments functional above 56.7% productive rearrangements and segregating when the between-donor standard deviation exceeded 5%. A statistical classification framework was developed to diagnose cytomegalovirus status using the catalog of TCR beta chain sequences. In a later analysis, TCR nucleotide sequences were compared against IMGT/GENE-DB human TR gene sequences so that V and J genes could be assigned. In a later analysis, CDR3 sequences and most-parsimonious VDJ recombination scenarios were assigned using the TCRdist pipeline. In a later analysis, each TCR beta chain was defined by its CDR3 amino acid sequence together with its V-gene family, and reads without a unique V-gene family were excluded. In a later analysis, 500 to 700 highly shared, low-generation-probability nucleotide sequences were removed to address suspected cross-contamination and a sequencing artifact. In a later analysis, a clonal expansion index for each public chain was calculated from normalized within-repertoire ranks of inferred template counts. In a later analysis, generation probabilities were computed using a VDJ recombination model fitted to out-of-frame rearrangements, and the results were checked against IGoR. In a later analysis, hypergeometric tests were used to score TCR-TCR, TCR-HLA and TCR-CMV co-occurrence, with a repertoire-size bias correction applied to TCR pairs. A later analysis estimated false discovery rates by permuting HLA or CMV assignments 20 times. In a later analysis, co-occurring TCRs were grouped using DBSCAN, with TCRdist sequence similarity added in when clustering inside HLA-allele-positive subsets. Repertoires with fewer than 30,000 or more than 120,000 public chains, plus five repertoires with anomalous nucleotide sharing, were excluded from co-occurrence clustering. The table was pulled from immuneACCESS by TCRdb, which kept in-frame rearrangements only. Such tables lose some clones; where checked, under half of the loss comes from unresolved V genes, and the rest has no known cause. That table furnishes V, J and clone size, whereas the DNA furnished D and trimming. The sample includes 91,000 or so clones, with 60% to 85% observed a single time. Of the sample, around 5.3% falls within the top ten clones.

The cohort was made up of about 670 healthy bone marrow donors. Cohort members were all nominally healthy when sampled, although unrecorded immune exposures were likely present. The donor was CMV seropositive and was included in the group of 250 to 300 seropositive cohort members. Every donor gave a peripheral blood sample, and the peripheral blood mononuclear cells from that sample were used for TCR beta sequencing. Genomic DNA extraction from the blood cell samples was performed with the Qiagen DNeasy Blood Extraction Kit. CDR1 MNHNS and CDR2 SASEGT are derived from the germline V gene. Deletion took 8 bases off V and 1 base off J, with a span of 8 bases between the germline ends. There are 12 amino acids in the CDR3, from cysteine to phenylalanine inclusive. Only CDR3 DNA remains: 36 bases, in frame from the first base. In this sample, this clone turned up a few times. What this receptor recognizes is not known. Qualities for individual bases were not recorded, and no much larger clone is one base off.

The clonotype originates from a man aged 30-40 years in good health and CMV-seropositive. The rearrangement combines TRBV6-1 with TRBJ1-1; no D gene is confidently identified. What was sequenced was PBMCs. The DNA sequence reads TGTGCCAGCGGGCACGAGAACACTGAAGCTTTCTTT. The encoded protein is CASGHENTEAFF.